This TCR beta chain was sequenced for a study of CD8+CD57+ T cells in acquired aplastic anemia. The CDR3 is made up of 16 amino acids. The trim removed 2 bases at V and 1 base at J, leaving 4 bases unmatched. Germline assignment: CDR1 ENHRY and CDR2 SYGVKD. CDR3 and TCR beta VDJ profiling relied on genomic DNA as the template. TCRdb re-derived calls from the reads in MiXCR, one entry per CDR3 protein. Here the sample spans 150,000 or so distinct CDR3 sequences, about three fifths being singletons. The specimen was sorted CD4+, CD8+, or CD8+CD57+ T cells (not recorded which) from PBMCs. The rearrangement links TRBV10-3 to TRBJ2-7; 11 positions agree with TRBD1. The source is a human donor in good health. CDR3 nucleotide sequence: TGTGCCATCAGTGAGAGGGGGACAGGGGGATCCTACGAGCAGTACTTC. The encoded protein is CAISERGTGGSYEQYF.